The TCR beta chain under discussion was sequenced for a study of blood T cell repertoires in COVID-19. Study at large: Italy, Spain and the United States were the sources of the convalescent and acute COVID-19 samples. Nucleic acid was either cDNA or gDNA, and it came from T cells, B-cell-depleted T cells, or PBMCs.

This clone was detected a few times. The V gene end was trimmed by 2 bases and the J gene end by 0 bases; junction bases not matched to a gene: 10. Germline CDR1 is SNHLY and CDR2 is FYNNEI. The CDR3 covers 18 residues. Study processing details: The authors estimated nucleated cell counts from reference gene primer amplification. Profiled with immunoSEQ multiplex PCR; TCRdb holds only in-frame clones, not every one. From that table come the V and J calls and clone size; the DNA was used to work out D and trimming. In the table there are about 200,000 clones, 80% of which are singletons. Sample: peripheral blood. The rearrangement links TRBV2 to TRBJ2-7; 10 bases line up with TRBD2. This receptor was identified in a woman aged 70-85 years with acute or convalescent COVID-19. In DNA form, the CDR3 reads TGTGCCAGCAGTGAAAGCGCTAGCGGGGGACTGATCTCCTACGAGCAGTACTTC. It encodes CASSESASGGLISYEQYF. Combining the CDR3 with reference TRBV2 and TRBJ2-7 gives the whole variable domain EPEVTQTPSHQVTQMGQEVILRCVPISNHLYFYWYRQILGQKVEFLVSFYNNEISEKSEIFDDQFSVERPDGSNFTLKIRSTKLEDSAMYFCASSESASGGLISYEQYFGPGTRLTVT.